What follows describes a single T cell receptor beta chain. Documented treatment: around 19 received Ad26.COV2.S at low or high dose, single or two shots; 5 received placebo; per-sample allocation not given. Samples were taken on day 63 after the first vaccine or placebo injection. V lost 7 bases to trimming and J lost 4 bases, with 10 bases between them. There are 13 residues in the CDR3. This sample is part of a study of Ad26.COV2.S vaccination and SARS-CoV-2 variants. Overall study context: The donor belonged to the COV1001 Ad26.COV2.S trial arm.

Some clones are missing from TCRdb's copy, which holds only in-frame ones; the method was immunoSEQ multiplex PCR. Altogether under 550,000 clones are present, approximately 90% being singletons, with the ten largest covering about 3.6%. The rearrangement joins TRBV12-3 or TRBV12-4 to TRBJ2-2; D may be TRBD1 (5 bases). The receptor's source is a person between 18 and 65 years old who received the Ad26.COV2.S COVID-19 vaccine or a placebo. This specimen consisted of peripheral blood, obtained in a trial of Ad26.COV2.S vaccine versus placebo. CDR3 residues: CASTIRGTGELFF. CDR3 coding DNA: TGTGCCAGCACAATTAGGGGCACCGGGGAGCTGTTTTTT.